The clone carrying this T cell receptor (beta chain) was counted ten times or more. The data are from a study of regulatory T cells in long-lasting Graves disease. Combining iRepertoire HTBI primers with Arm-PCR of CDR3 regions, the authors built TCR beta libraries. TCRdb re-analysed the multiplex PCR reads in MiXCR, keeping a single row per CDR3 protein. The data hold hundreds of thousands of distinct CDR3 sequences, with less than 25% observed a single time. Trimming took off 2 bases at V and 9 bases at J, with 14 bases between the two ends. Looked up from germline, CDR1 is MNHEY and CDR2 is SVGEGT. The CDR3 runs to 13 residues. Time point specified: persistent/refractory GD, antithyroid drugs over 5 years with positive TRAb. Researchers made the TCR library from RNA that was extracted from PBMCs.

Sequences were derived from peripheral blood mononuclear cells (PBMCs), sampled when the disease was refractory, from a patient treated with antithyroid drugs. The chain joins TRBV6-2 or TRBV6-3 to TRBJ2-7, with D unclear. The sequence was obtained from a female donor with Graves disease. This CDR3 is CASSYGLSPAQYF. For the CDR3, the DNA is TGTGCCAGCAGTTACGGGCTAAGCCCCGCGCAGTACTTC.